This T cell receptor beta chain was identified during a study of molecular identifiers for immune sequencing clone quantification. With regard to this clonotype: What it binds is unknown.

Preparation methods for the bulk TCR libraries were those previously described, with listed TCR primers. TCRdb itself ran the PCR reads through MiXCR, one entry per CDR3 protein. The profile shows about 640,000 distinct CDR3 sequences, 20% of them singletons. Study outcomes and limitations: Clone sizes could be underestimated for highly expanded clones when identical TCR molecules share a barcode. Clones of above 20 RNA copies carried over 99% of effector molecules; in naive cells they carried under 1%.

CDR1 and CDR2 (germline): LNHDA, SQIVND (reference sequence). The CDR3 runs 13 residues. V lost 7 bases to trimming and J lost 7 bases, with 17 bases between them. Researchers sorted naive CD8 T cells as cells that were CD8+CD4-CCR7+CD45RA+. This clonotype originated in a human donor in good health. Some libraries in this study had Jurkat cell RNA spiked in. The sequencing sample was made of naive CD8+ T cells from blood, with Jurkat cell RNA spiked in. Subset described: FACS-sorted CD8+CD4-CCR7+CD45RA+ naive T cells. The chain has TRBV19 and TRBJ2-7, with D unresolved. CDR3 in DNA: TGTGCCAGTACCACGGTGGGCCACAATGAGCAGTACTTC. It is translated as CASTTVGHNEQYF.